The subject of this entry is one T cell receptor beta chain. One entry per CDR3 protein results from TCRdb running MiXCR on the 5' RACE reads. In the table there are about 46,000 distinct CDR3 sequences, 25% to 30% of which are singletons. J lost 4 bases, V lost 6 bases, and 14 bases had no gene match. CDR1 is SGHRS, CDR2 YFSETQ, per germline. There are 16 residues in the CDR3. Sequenced input: naive CD4+ T cells sorted from blood. Subset meaning: naive CD4+ T cells, CD4+CD45RA+CD25-. The clonotype was recovered from a female donor with breast cancer. V and J are TRBV5-1 and TRBJ2-3; the match to TRBD1 covers 7 bases. The CDR3 DNA is TGCGCCAGCACCCTGGGGGACAGCCGACACGCAGATACGCAGTATTTT. Translation gives CASTLGDSRHADTQYF.